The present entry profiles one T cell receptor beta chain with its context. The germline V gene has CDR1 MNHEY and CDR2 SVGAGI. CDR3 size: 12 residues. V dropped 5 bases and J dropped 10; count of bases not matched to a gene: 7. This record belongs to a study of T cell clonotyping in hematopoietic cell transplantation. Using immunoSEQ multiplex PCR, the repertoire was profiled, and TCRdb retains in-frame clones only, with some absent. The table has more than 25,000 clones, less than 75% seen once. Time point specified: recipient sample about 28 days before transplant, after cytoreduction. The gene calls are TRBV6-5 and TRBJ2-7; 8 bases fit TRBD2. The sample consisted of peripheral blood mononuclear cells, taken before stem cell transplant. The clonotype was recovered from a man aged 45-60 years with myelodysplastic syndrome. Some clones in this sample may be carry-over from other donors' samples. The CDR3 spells CASSGGGLGQYF. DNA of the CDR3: TGTGCCAGCAGTGGCGGGGGGCTGGGTCAGTACTTC.